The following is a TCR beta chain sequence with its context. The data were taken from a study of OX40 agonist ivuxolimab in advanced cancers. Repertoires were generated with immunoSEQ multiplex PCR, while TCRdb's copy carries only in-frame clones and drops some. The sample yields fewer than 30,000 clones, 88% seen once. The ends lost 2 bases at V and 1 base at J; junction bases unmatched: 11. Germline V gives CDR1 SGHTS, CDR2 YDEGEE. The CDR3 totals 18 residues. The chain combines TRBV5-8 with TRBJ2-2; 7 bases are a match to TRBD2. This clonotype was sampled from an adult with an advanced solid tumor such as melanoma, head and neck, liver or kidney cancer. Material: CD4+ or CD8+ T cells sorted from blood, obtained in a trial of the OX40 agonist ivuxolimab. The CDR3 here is CASSFRFGGRVNTGELFF. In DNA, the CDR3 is TGTGCCAGCAGCTTCAGGTTCGGCGGGAGAGTGAACACCGGGGAGCTGTTTTTT. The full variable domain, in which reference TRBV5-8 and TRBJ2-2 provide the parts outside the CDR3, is EAGVTQSPTHLIKTRGQQATLRCSPISGHTSVYWYQQALGLGLQFLLWYDEGEERNRGNFPPRFSGRQFPNYSSELNVNALELEDSALYLCASSFRFGGRVNTGELFFGEGSRLTVL.